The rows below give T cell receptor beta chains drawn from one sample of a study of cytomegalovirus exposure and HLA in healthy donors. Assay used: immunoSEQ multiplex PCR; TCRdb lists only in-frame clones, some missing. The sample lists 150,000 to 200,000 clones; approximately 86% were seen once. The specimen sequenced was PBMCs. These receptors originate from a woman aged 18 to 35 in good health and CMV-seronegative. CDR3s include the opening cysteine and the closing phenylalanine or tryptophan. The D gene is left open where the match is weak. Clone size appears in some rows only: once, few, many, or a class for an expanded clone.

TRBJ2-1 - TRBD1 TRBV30 TGTGCCTGGAGTGTTACAGGGGCCTCCTACAATGAGCAGTTCTTC CAWSVTGASYNEQFF
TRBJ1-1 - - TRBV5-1 TGCGCCAGCAGCTTGGAACCGGCCGGGAAAGCTTTCTTT CASSLEPAGKAFF
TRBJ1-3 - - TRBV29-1 TGCAGCGTTGACAGGTCAACTGGAAACACCATATATTTT CSVDRSTGNTIYF
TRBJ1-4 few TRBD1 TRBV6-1 TGTGCCAGTACCGAGGGACAGCTAATTAATGAAAAACTGTTTTTT CASTEGQLINEKLFF
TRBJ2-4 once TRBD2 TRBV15 TGTGCCACCAGCAGACCTCCGGGACTAGCGGGATGGGGGGCCAAAAACATTCAGTACTTC CATSRPPGLAGWGAKNIQYF
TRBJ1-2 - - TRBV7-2 TGTGCCAGCAGCTTAGCGTTCGCAGGGGATTATGGCTACACCTTC CASSLAFAGDYGYTF
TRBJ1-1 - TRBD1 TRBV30 TGTGCCTTTAACCACGGGACAGGGCCTGAAGCTTTCTTT CAFNHGTGPEAFF
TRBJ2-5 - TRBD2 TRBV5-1 TGCGCCAGCACCCTAGCGGGGGTTCAAGAGACCCAGTACTTC CASTLAGVQETQYF
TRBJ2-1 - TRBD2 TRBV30 TGTGCCTGGAGTGCCGGGACTAGCTATGAGCAGTTCTTC CAWSAGTSYEQFF
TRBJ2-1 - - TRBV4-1 TGCGCCAGCAGCCAAGATGGGGCAGAGCAGTTCTTC CASSQDGAEQFF
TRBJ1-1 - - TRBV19 TGTGCCAGTACCTTCCGGGACACCCACACTGAAGCTTTCTTT CASTFRDTHTEAFF
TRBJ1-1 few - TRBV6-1 TGTGCCAGCAGTGTGGGAGAGCCCAATGAAGCTTTCTTT CASSVGEPNEAFF
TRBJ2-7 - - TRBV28 TGTGCCAGCAGTTTATCCGGGGGGCCCGAGCAGTACTTC CASSLSGGPEQYF
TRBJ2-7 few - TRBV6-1 TGTGCCAGCAGTGGCTCTATCGAGCAGTACTTC CASSGSIEQYF
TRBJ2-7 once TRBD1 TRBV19 TGTGCCAGTAGTAGGGACAGCTCACCCTCCTACGAGCAGTACTTC CASSRDSSPSYEQYF
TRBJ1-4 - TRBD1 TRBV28 TGTGCCAGCAGTTTCAGGGACAGGACTAATGAAAAACTGTTTTTT CASSFRDRTNEKLFF
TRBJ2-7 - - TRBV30 TGTGCCTGGAGGATTACAGGGAACTACGAGCAGTACTTC CAWRITGNYEQYF
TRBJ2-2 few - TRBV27 TGTGCCAGCAGCCTGAACACCGGGGAGCTGTTTTTT CASSLNTGELFF
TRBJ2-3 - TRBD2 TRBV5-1 TGCGCCAGCAGCCCCCCCCGGCGGGGGGAGGGCACAGATACGCAGTATTTT CASSPPRRGEGTDTQYF
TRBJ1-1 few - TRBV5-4 TGTGCCAGTTCGGCGCGGGTAAACACTGAAGCTTTCTTT CASSARVNTEAFF
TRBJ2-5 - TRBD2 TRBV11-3 TGTGCCAGCAGCTCGGGGACTAGCGGGAGGGCCGTGGAGACCCAGTACTTC CASSSGTSGRAVETQYF
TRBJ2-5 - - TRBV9 TGTGCCAGCAGCCCCCGGGGACTGCAAGAGACCCAGTACTTC CASSPRGLQETQYF
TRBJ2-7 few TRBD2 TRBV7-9 TGTTCCAGCAGCTCTAGCGGGAGAACCCTCCGCAGTGAGCAGTACTTC CSSSSSGRTLRSEQYF
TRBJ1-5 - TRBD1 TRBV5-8 TGTGCCAGCAGCTTTCGACAGGGCCCCAATCAGCCCCAGCATTTT CASSFRQGPNQPQHF
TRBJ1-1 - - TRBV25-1 TGTGCCAGCAGTTTACGGAGGAACACTGAAGCTTTCTTT CASSLRRNTEAFF
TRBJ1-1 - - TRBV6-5 TGTGCCAGCAGAAGCAGAGCTTGGGAGGGCACTGAAGCTTTCTTT CASRSRAWEGTEAFF
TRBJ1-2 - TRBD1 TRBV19 TGTGCCAGTAGTATTCGGACAGGGGGCTTTCTCACTAACTATGGCTACACCTTC CASSIRTGGFLTNYGYTF
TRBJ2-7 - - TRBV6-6 TGTGCCAGCAGTGCGGAGGGTGAGCAGTACTTC CASSAEGEQYF
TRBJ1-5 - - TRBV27 TGTGCCAGCAGTTCGACAGGTTCTGGTCAGCCCCAGCATTTT CASSSTGSGQPQHF